This T cell receptor (beta chain) was obtained from a study of vaccination effects on CD4 cells after COVID-19. Assay: immunoSEQ multiplex PCR; the TCRdb copy retains only in-frame clones and omits some. This table has 24,000 or so clones, 69% appearing once. Before any sequencing was done, the ViraFEST assay used viral peptide pools to expand antigen-specific CD4+ T cells. Upon completion of around ten days in culture, CD4+ T cells were isolated. This individual contracted SARS-CoV-2 between March and December 2020, as verified by PCR. The germline V gene encodes CDR1 SGHAT and CDR2 FQNNGV. Trimming removed 0 bases from V and 0 bases from J; junction bases left unmatched: 11. The CDR3 spans 20 residues. Study-level findings and limits: Clones from infection and from vaccination both contracted markedly late after vaccination.

This clone was seen once. No antigen is known for it. This chain uses TRBV11-2 with TRBJ2-6; 7 nucleotides line up with TRBD2. The receptor was isolated from a human donor who had a prior SARS-CoV-2 infection. Specimen: CD4+ T cells from PBMCs cultured with SARS-CoV-2 spike peptides, collected before COVID-19 vaccination. This CDR3 reads CASSLDKSGTTNSGANVLTF. In nucleotides, the CDR3 is TGTGCCAGCAGCTTAGATAAATCCGGGACTACAAACTCTGGGGCCAACGTCCTGACTTTC.